Listed here are 17 T cell receptor beta chains from one sample, sequenced in a study of shared clonotypes between healthy human individuals. Repertoires were generated with immunoSEQ multiplex PCR, while TCRdb's copy carries only in-frame clones and drops some. The sample yields 1.4 million or so clones, just under 99% seen once. The specimen was naive CD4+ T cells sorted from blood. Specified subset: CD45RA+ positively selected. Source of these receptors: a man aged 25 to 40 in good health.

The genes are TRBV19 and TRBJ1-5; D unclear. The CDR3 extends over 15 amino acids. The V end lost 0 bases, the J end lost 4 bases, and 10 bases lay between the germline ends. The germline V gene has CDR1 LNHDA and CDR2 SQIVND (reference sequence). The DNA of the CDR3 is TGTGCCAGTAGTATAGAGGACCAGAGGAATCAGCCCCAGCATTTT. It specifies CASSIEDQRNQPQHF.

In this sample, this clone turned up once. V gene TRBV7-2 combines with J gene TRBJ2-7; unclear D gene. V was shortened by 1 base and J by 0 bases, with 13 bases between the two germline ends. The CDR3 has 16 residues. CDR1 SGHTA and CDR2 FQGNSA come from the germline V gene. CDR3 loop: CASSLVSRSSSYEQYF. The CDR3 region has the DNA TGTGCCAGCAGCTTAGTGTCACGATCCAGCTCCTACGAGCAGTACTTC.

This clone appeared once. V gene TRBV28 combines with J gene TRBJ2-7; D is uncertain. Trimming cost V 5 bases and J 7 bases, with 9 bases left between them. Germline CDR1 reads MDHEN; CDR2 reads SYDVKM. The CDR3 has 11 amino acids. CDR3 loop: CASSLPKEQYF. The CDR3 region has the DNA TGTGCCAGCAGTCTACCTAAGGAGCAGTACTTC.

The chain uses TRBV9 and TRBJ2-1, with 9 bases that match TRBD2. With 4 bases clipped from V and 5 bases from J, the junction kept 10 bases outside the gene matches. Germline CDR1 and CDR2: SGDLS and YYNGEE. CDR3 length: 16 amino acids. The CDR3 DNA reads as TGTGCCAGCAGCTCCCGACTAGCGGTGTTCAACAATGAGCAGTTCTTC. It specifies CASSSRLAVFNNEQFF.

CDR3 amino acids: CASSRRDNSYEQYF. CDR3 DNA: TGCGCCAGCAGCCGCCGGGACAATTCCTACGAGCAGTACTTC. This chain links TRBV4-1 with TRBJ2-7; possibly TRBD1 for D (6 bases). The V gene's germline CDR1 is MGHRA and CDR2 YSYEKL. There are 14 residues in the CDR3. Deletions cut 4 bases from V and 1 base from J, with 11 bases between.

V is TRBV10-3 and J is TRBJ2-5, with a tentative D call TRBD1 (6 bases). V lost 6 bases to trimming and J lost 0 bases, with 17 bases between them. The CDR3 is made up of 16 amino acids. From germline, CDR1 is ENHRY and CDR2 SYGVKD. CDR3 coding DNA: TGTGCCATCAGGGGGTCCTTGGACAGCAACCAAGAGACCCAGTACTTC. Its protein is CAIRGSLDSNQETQYF.

The J gene is TRBJ1-1, the V gene TRBV7-8; D gene ambiguous. Trimming stripped 1 base from V and 1 base from J, with 10 bases between. In germline, CDR1 is SGHVS, CDR2 FQNEAQ. This CDR3 contains 15 residues. The CDR3 sequence: CASSLGRTGNTEAFF. In DNA, the CDR3 is TGTGCCAGCAGCTTAGGTCGAACGGGGAACACTGAAGCTTTCTTT.

The rearrangement links TRBV5-1 to TRBJ1-1; D is unclear. This CDR3 is built from 15 residues. Trimming removed 4 bases at V and 0 bases at J, with 13 bases between. The V gene's germline CDR1 is SGHRS and CDR2 YFSETQ. The CDR3: CASSKDGSMNTEAFF. The CDR3 DNA is TGCGCCAGCAGCAAGGACGGGTCGATGAACACTGAAGCTTTCTTT.

The chain couples TRBV27 to TRBJ2-1, with 7 bases identical to TRBD2. Germline V lookup: CDR1 MNHEY, CDR2 SMNVEV (reference sequence). After removal of 5 bases from V and 4 bases from J, the junction contained 11 bases not matched to a gene. The CDR3 extends over 16 amino acids. The CDR3: CASSTPRAGEYNEQFF. The CDR3 DNA is TGTGCCAGCAGTACCCCTAGGGCGGGAGAGTACAATGAGCAGTTCTTC.

This clone occurred once. The V and J genes are TRBV4-2 and TRBJ2-3, with D unclear. Trimming took off 4 bases at V and 1 base at J, with 9 bases between the two ends. The CDR3 is made up of 14 amino acids. Germline V gives CDR1 LGHNA, CDR2 YNFKEQ. Here the CDR3 reads CASSPTTGTDTQYF. CDR3 sequence (DNA): TGTGCCAGCAGCCCCACCACCGGCACAGATACGCAGTATTTT.

The gene calls are TRBV6-5 and TRBJ1-2; 9 nucleotides match TRBD1. Looked up from germline, CDR1 is MNHEY and CDR2 is SVGAGI. The length of the CDR3 is 14 residues. V gave up 6 bases and J gave up 3 bases; unmatched junction bases: 5. The CDR3 loop reads CASRIGQGYYGYTF. The DNA for the CDR3 is TGTGCCAGCAGAATCGGACAGGGGTACTATGGCTACACCTTC.

This clone was detected only once. This chain links TRBV19 with TRBJ2-3; TRBD2 matches 12 bases. Looked up from germline, CDR1 is LNHDA and CDR2 is SQIVND (reference sequence). Trimming took 3 bases from V and 6 from J; bases not matched to a gene: 4. This CDR3 has 15 residues. The CDR3 is CASSILTSGSDTQYF. The CDR3 DNA reads TGTGCCAGTAGTATTTTGACTAGCGGGAGTGATACGCAGTATTTT.

The chain combines TRBV7-2 with TRBJ2-1, with 12 bases aligning to TRBD2. Unmatched junction bases numbered 10, after V lost 1 base and J lost 15 bases. Germline lookup yields CDR1 SGHTA and CDR2 FQGNSA. The CDR3 runs to 15 residues. The CDR3 reads CASSLEATSGSGRFF. The CDR3 DNA reads TGTGCCAGCAGCTTAGAGGCGACTAGCGGGAGTGGTCGGTTCTTC.

The chain joins TRBV2 to TRBJ1-3; 9 bases are a match to TRBD1. Germline CDR1 reads SNHLY; CDR2 reads FYNNEI. V lost 4 bases to trimming and J lost 4 bases; unmatched junction nucleotides: 5. The CDR3 runs to 15 residues. The CDR3: CASSVKTGGGNTIYF. The CDR3 DNA follows: TGTGCCAGCAGTGTCAAGACAGGGGGAGGAAACACCATATATTTT.

This clone was observed a single time. A read error may account for a junction end that differs from germline. V usage is TRBV7-9 and J usage is TRBJ1-1, with TRBD1 matching 12 bases. The CDR3 has 12 residues. Germline loops: CDR1 SEHNR, CDR2 FQNEAQ (reference sequence). The CDR3 region is CASSSRDRGLQF. In DNA form, the CDR3 reads TGTGCCAGCAGCTCCAGGGACAGGGGGCTTCAGTTT.

The gene calls are TRBV25-1 and TRBJ2-7, with 8 bases identical to TRBD2. Germline V lookup: CDR1 MGHDK, CDR2 SYGVNS. The CDR3 runs to 14 residues. V lost 3 bases and J lost 4; bases outside the gene matches: 5. CDR3 in amino acids: CASSDPGGLYEQYF. As DNA, the CDR3 is TGTGCCAGCAGTGACCCGGGAGGGCTATACGAGCAGTACTTC.

V is TRBV5-1 and J is TRBJ1-4; 7 nucleotides line up with TRBD1. The CDR3 runs to 14 residues. The V and J ends lost 0 bases and 7 bases, in that order; junction bases with no gene match: 3. Germline V gene lookup returns CDR1 SGHRS and CDR2 YFSETQ. Here the CDR3 DNA reads TGCGCCAGCAGCTTGGAGGGGGCGTTTGAAAAACTGTTTTTT. Protein product: CASSLEGAFEKLFF.